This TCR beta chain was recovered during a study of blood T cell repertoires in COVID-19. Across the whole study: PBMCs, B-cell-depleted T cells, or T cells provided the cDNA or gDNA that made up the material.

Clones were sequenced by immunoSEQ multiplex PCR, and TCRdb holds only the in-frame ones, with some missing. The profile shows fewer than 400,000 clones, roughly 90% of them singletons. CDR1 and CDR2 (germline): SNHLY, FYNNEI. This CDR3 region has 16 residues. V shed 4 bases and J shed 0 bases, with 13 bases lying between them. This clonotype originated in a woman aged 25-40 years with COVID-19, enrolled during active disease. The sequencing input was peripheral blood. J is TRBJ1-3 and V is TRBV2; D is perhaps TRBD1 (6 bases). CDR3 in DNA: TGTGCCAGCAGTGGACCAGGGGCTAGCTCTGGAAACACCATATATTTT. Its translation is CASSGPGASSGNTIYF.